This T cell receptor (beta chain) was captured in a study of CD8 T cells in ankylosing spondylitis. V gave up 1 base and J gave up 1 base, with 11 bases separating them. The V gene's germline CDR1 is DFQATT and CDR2 SNEGSKA (reference sequence). This CDR3 contains 14 residues. This clonotype was detected a few times. TCRdb processed the 5' RACE reads anew with MiXCR; each CDR3 protein has one entry. Counted here are hundreds of thousands of distinct CDR3 sequences, about a quarter occurring once; the ten biggest clones make up more than 6.5%. The chain links TRBV20-1 to TRBJ2-7, with D maybe TRBD2 (5 bases). Material: blood, either unsorted or a sorted T cell fraction (not recorded which). The TCR was taken from a male donor with ankylosing spondylitis or in good health (not recorded which). As DNA, the CDR3 is TGCAGTGCTAGAGTCCCTGGAGGATCCTACGAGCAGTACTTC. This translates into CSARVPGGSYEQYF.